Included here is one T cell receptor (beta chain) sequence, with context. This sample is part of a study of blood T cells in healthy people across ages. Primed by a sample-barcoded 5' primer and a J-beta primer mix, a second PCR proceeded for 7 to 11 cycles. Template switching added a 12-random-nucleotide identifier to every cDNA molecule. Every sample gave at least 2.5 million paired-end reads containing CDR3. From the 5' RACE reads, TCRdb called clonotypes with MiXCR, one entry per CDR3 protein. The sample carries fewer than 800,000 distinct CDR3 sequences, under 25% recorded once. Germline V gene data show CDR1 as LGHDT and CDR2 as YNNKEL (reference sequence). The CDR3 sequence is 15 residues long. The ends lost 1 base at V and 9 bases at J; junction bases unmatched: 7.

The TCR comes from a man aged 70-80 years in good health. Sequencing was performed on blood. This rearrangement joins TRBV3-1 to TRBJ2-1; 9 nucleotides agree with TRBD2. CDR3 DNA sequence: TGTGCCAGCAGCCAAGTAGCGGGAGTTGGAGGTGAGCAGTTCTTC. Its translation: CASSQVAGVGGEQFF.